Listed below are T cell receptor beta chains from one sample, sequenced in a study of blood T cells in healthy people across ages. TCRdb ran MiXCR on the 5' RACE reads and lists one entry per CDR3 protein. Among fewer than 2,000,000 distinct CDR3 sequences listed, about 35% were seen once. The specimen sequenced was blood. These receptors were collected from a woman aged 25 to 39 in good health. Each CDR3 is given with its conserved first and last residue. Each record gives: J gene, D gene, clone size, V gene, CDR3 DNA, CDR3 protein. A D gene is named only where the DNA matches it firmly. Some rows mark clone size as missing; the rest say once, few, many or name a class of expanded clone.

j_gene: TRBJ1-2
d_gene: NA
abundance: few
v_gene: TRBV27
CDR3nt: TGTGCCAGCAGTTTATCAGTTAAGGGGGATAACTATGGCTACACCTTC
CDR3aa: CASSLSVKGDNYGYTF

j_gene: TRBJ1-2
d_gene: NA
abundance: NA
v_gene: TRBV30
CDR3nt: TGTGCCTGGAGTTTAACCCGGCGGACAGCACTAAATGGCTACACCTTC
CDR3aa: CAWSLTRRTALNGYTF

j_gene: TRBJ2-7
d_gene: NA
abundance: NA
v_gene: TRBV27
CDR3nt: TGTGCCAGCAGTTATGCACAGGGTTCCTACGAGCAGTACTTC
CDR3aa: CASSYAQGSYEQYF

j_gene: TRBJ2-3
d_gene: TRBD2
abundance: NA
v_gene: TRBV20-1
CDR3nt: TGCAGTGCCCCCGGGGGGGGAAGCACAGATACGCAGTATTTT
CDR3aa: CSAPGGGSTDTQYF

j_gene: TRBJ2-5
d_gene: TRBD2
abundance: few
v_gene: TRBV5-1
CDR3nt: TGCGCCAGCAGCTTGACGTGGCGGGGGACCGTAGAGACCCAGTACTTC
CDR3aa: CASSLTWRGTVETQYF

j_gene: TRBJ2-5
d_gene: NA
abundance: NA
v_gene: TRBV4-1
CDR3nt: TGCGCCAGCAGCCAAACCGCGCAATTAAATCTAGCCGAAGAGACCCAGTACTTC
CDR3aa: CASSQTAQLNLAEETQYF

j_gene: TRBJ1-2
d_gene: TRBD1
abundance: NA
v_gene: TRBV12-3/TRBV12-4
CDR3nt: TGTCCCAGCAGTTTTGACCGGACAGGGTGGTATGGCTACACCTTC
CDR3aa: CPSSFDRTGWYGYTF

j_gene: TRBJ2-1
d_gene: NA
abundance: NA
v_gene: TRBV20-1
CDR3nt: TGCAGTGCTAGAGTGGGGACCGGCCCTCGGAATGAGCAGTTCTTC
CDR3aa: CSARVGTGPRNEQFF

j_gene: TRBJ2-1
d_gene: NA
abundance: NA
v_gene: TRBV20-1
CDR3nt: TGCAGTGCTAAGAGTAGCGGAACCAATGAGCAGTTCTTC
CDR3aa: CSAKSSGTNEQFF

j_gene: TRBJ2-5
d_gene: NA
abundance: many
v_gene: TRBV7-3
CDR3nt: TGTGCCAGCAGCTTAGTAGTCGGAGAGACCCAGTACTTC
CDR3aa: CASSLVVGETQYF

j_gene: TRBJ1-2
d_gene: NA
abundance: few
v_gene: TRBV7-9
CDR3nt: TGTGCCAGCAGCTTCGGGGCCGCTGGCTACACCTTC
CDR3aa: CASSFGAAGYTF

j_gene: TRBJ2-1
d_gene: NA
abundance: NA
v_gene: TRBV3-1
CDR3nt: TGTGCCAGCAGCCAAGAATTCCCTAACTCCTACAATGAGCAGTTCTTC
CDR3aa: CASSQEFPNSYNEQFF

j_gene: TRBJ2-7
d_gene: NA
abundance: NA
v_gene: TRBV5-1
CDR3nt: TGCACCAGCAGCTTTCAATCCCACGAGCAGTACTTC
CDR3aa: CTSSFQSHEQYF

j_gene: TRBJ1-2
d_gene: NA
abundance: NA
v_gene: TRBV29-1
CDR3nt: TGCAGCGTCTTCGGGGGTTACTATGGCTACACCTTC
CDR3aa: CSVFGGYYGYTF

j_gene: TRBJ2-7
d_gene: TRBD2
abundance: few
v_gene: TRBV20-1
CDR3nt: TGCAGTGCTCTGCTTAGCGGGGGTACCAACGAGCAGTACTTC
CDR3aa: CSALLSGGTNEQYF

j_gene: TRBJ2-3
d_gene: NA
abundance: NA
v_gene: TRBV9
CDR3nt: TGTGCCAGCAGCGTAGAACAGGGAGGTACGCAGTATTTT
CDR3aa: CASSVEQGGTQYF

j_gene: TRBJ2-1
d_gene: NA
abundance: NA
v_gene: TRBV20-1
CDR3nt: TGCAGTGCTATCGCGGGGGCGTCGAATGAGCAGTTCTTC
CDR3aa: CSAIAGASNEQFF

j_gene: TRBJ1-4
d_gene: TRBD1
abundance: NA
v_gene: TRBV5-1
CDR3nt: TGCGCCAGCAGGCCCGGGACAGGGAGAAGTAGTGAAAAACTGTTTTTT
CDR3aa: CASRPGTGRSSEKLFF

j_gene: TRBJ2-5
d_gene: TRBD2
abundance: NA
v_gene: TRBV2
CDR3nt: TGTGCCAGCAACCATTTGACTAGCGGGGGGGCCGGGGAGACCCAGTACTTC
CDR3aa: CASNHLTSGGAGETQYF

j_gene: TRBJ1-1
d_gene: NA
abundance: NA
v_gene: TRBV30
CDR3nt: TGTGCCTGGAGTAACTTTAACACTGAAGCTTTCTTT
CDR3aa: CAWSNFNTEAFF

j_gene: TRBJ2-5
d_gene: NA
abundance: NA
v_gene: TRBV12-5
CDR3nt: TGTGCTAGTGGCGACGGAACAAGCGGGACCCAGTACTTC
CDR3aa: CASGDGTSGTQYF

j_gene: TRBJ2-1
d_gene: TRBD2
abundance: NA
v_gene: TRBV9
CDR3nt: TGTGCCAGCAGCGCACCCGGGACTAGCGTCGATGAGCAGTTCTTC
CDR3aa: CASSAPGTSVDEQFF

j_gene: TRBJ2-5
d_gene: NA
abundance: once
v_gene: TRBV5-6
CDR3nt: TGTGCCGGCAGCTTATCGATTCGGGTGGTGACCGAGACCCAGTACTTC
CDR3aa: CAGSLSIRVVTETQYF

j_gene: TRBJ2-3
d_gene: TRBD2
abundance: NA
v_gene: TRBV5-6
CDR3nt: TGTGCCAGCAGCCCAGCGGGGGGGCTACATACGCAGTATTTT
CDR3aa: CASSPAGGLHTQYF

j_gene: TRBJ2-7
d_gene: NA
abundance: NA
v_gene: TRBV21-1
CDR3nt: TGTGCCCCCATGGTCAGGACCTACGAGCAGTACTTC
CDR3aa: CAPMVRTYEQYF

j_gene: TRBJ2-3
d_gene: NA
abundance: NA
v_gene: TRBV28
CDR3nt: TGTGCCAGCAGTTTAGTACCCGGGAGAAAGACAGATACGCAGTATTTT
CDR3aa: CASSLVPGRKTDTQYF

j_gene: TRBJ2-1
d_gene: TRBD1
abundance: NA
v_gene: TRBV5-1
CDR3nt: TGCGCCAGCAGCTTCCAGGGGGCAGGAATTAATGAGCAGTTCTTC
CDR3aa: CASSFQGAGINEQFF

j_gene: TRBJ2-7
d_gene: NA
abundance: once
v_gene: TRBV9
CDR3nt: TGTGCCAGCAGCTTGAGTCAACCCTTCGACGAGCAGTACTTC
CDR3aa: CASSLSQPFDEQYF

j_gene: TRBJ2-5
d_gene: TRBD1
abundance: once
v_gene: TRBV5-1
CDR3nt: TGCGCCAGCAGCTTGCCCAACCGGCAGGGGGCAAGGGAGACCCAGTACTTC
CDR3aa: CASSLPNRQGARETQYF

j_gene: TRBJ2-3
d_gene: NA
abundance: once
v_gene: TRBV7-8
CDR3nt: TGTGCCGGCAGCTTAGTGCCGGGGGAGACAGATACGCAGTATTTT
CDR3aa: CAGSLVPGETDTQYF

j_gene: TRBJ2-3
d_gene: TRBD2
abundance: NA
v_gene: TRBV27
CDR3nt: TGTGCCAGCAGTTTAACGTGGCCTAGCGGGCGACCCAAGTCAGATACGCAGTATTTT
CDR3aa: CASSLTWPSGRPKSDTQYF

j_gene: TRBJ2-3
d_gene: NA
abundance: NA
v_gene: TRBV28
CDR3nt: TGTGCCAGCAGTTTTGGGGGTGCGAGAGATACGCAGTATTTT
CDR3aa: CASSFGGARDTQYF

j_gene: TRBJ1-1
d_gene: NA
abundance: NA
v_gene: TRBV29-1
CDR3nt: TGCAGCGTTGTTACTCCGAGAAACACTGAAGCTTTCTTT
CDR3aa: CSVVTPRNTEAFF

j_gene: TRBJ1-2
d_gene: NA
abundance: NA
v_gene: TRBV5-5
CDR3nt: TGTGCCAGCAGCCTGGACGTCAGCAACTATGGCTACACCTTC
CDR3aa: CASSLDVSNYGYTF

j_gene: TRBJ2-5
d_gene: NA
abundance: NA
v_gene: TRBV20-1
CDR3nt: TGCAGTGTCGTGGGGGCTAGCGGAGATCGGCTGGAGACCCAGTACTTC
CDR3aa: CSVVGASGDRLETQYF

j_gene: TRBJ2-1
d_gene: TRBD2
abundance: many
v_gene: TRBV12-3/TRBV12-4
CDR3nt: TGTGCCAGTTCCCCTCTACCCAGCGGGGTTTACAATGAGCAGTTCTTC
CDR3aa: CASSPLPSGVYNEQFF

j_gene: TRBJ2-6
d_gene: NA
abundance: NA
v_gene: TRBV25-1
CDR3nt: TGTGCCAGCAATCCGTCAGGGAGCTCTGGGGCCAACGTCCTGACTTTC
CDR3aa: CASNPSGSSGANVLTF

j_gene: TRBJ2-1
d_gene: NA
abundance: NA
v_gene: TRBV10-3
CDR3nt: TGTGCCATCACAACGGAGGGACTTGGTGAGCAGTTCTTC
CDR3aa: CAITTEGLGEQFF

j_gene: TRBJ2-7
d_gene: TRBD1
abundance: NA
v_gene: TRBV9
CDR3nt: TGTGCCAGCAGCGTCGACAGGGGCCGTCACGAGCAGTACTTC
CDR3aa: CASSVDRGRHEQYF

j_gene: TRBJ2-1
d_gene: TRBD2
abundance: NA
v_gene: TRBV20-1
CDR3nt: TGCAGTGCTAAACAACAAAGCGGGGGCACTTACAATGAGCAGTTCTTC
CDR3aa: CSAKQQSGGTYNEQFF

j_gene: TRBJ2-7
d_gene: NA
abundance: NA
v_gene: TRBV20-1
CDR3nt: TGCAGTGCTAGAGATCCTACAAGAAAGAGCTCCGAGCAGTACTTC
CDR3aa: CSARDPTRKSSEQYF

j_gene: TRBJ2-5
d_gene: TRBD1
abundance: NA
v_gene: TRBV20-1
CDR3nt: TGCAGTGCTAGACTACACGACAGGGCCCGGGCAGAGACCCAGTACTTC
CDR3aa: CSARLHDRARAETQYF

j_gene: TRBJ2-1
d_gene: NA
abundance: NA
v_gene: TRBV20-1
CDR3nt: TGCAGTGCTAGTAGGTTAGCCTACTGGGATGAGCAGTTCTTC
CDR3aa: CSASRLAYWDEQFF

j_gene: TRBJ1-5
d_gene: NA
abundance: NA
v_gene: TRBV7-9
CDR3nt: TGTGCCAGCAGCTTAACCGGGGGTAAAGGACAGCCCCAGCATTTT
CDR3aa: CASSLTGGKGQPQHF

j_gene: TRBJ2-5
d_gene: NA
abundance: many
v_gene: TRBV7-2
CDR3nt: TGTGCCAGCAGCGCCCGACGGGGGACCCAGTACTTC
CDR3aa: CASSARRGTQYF

j_gene: TRBJ1-1
d_gene: NA
abundance: once
v_gene: TRBV15
CDR3nt: TGTGCCATCAGCAGTGGGGGGGGGACTGAAGCTTTCTTT
CDR3aa: CAISSGGGTEAFF

j_gene: TRBJ2-5
d_gene: TRBD2
abundance: few
v_gene: TRBV12-3/TRBV12-4
CDR3nt: TGTGCCAGCAGTTCGGGACTAGCGGGGACCCAAGAGACCCAGTACTTC
CDR3aa: CASSSGLAGTQETQYF

j_gene: TRBJ1-2
d_gene: TRBD1
abundance: NA
v_gene: TRBV28
CDR3nt: TGTGCCAGCAGTTACAGGGGAAGTGGCTGCACCTTC
CDR3aa: CASSYRGSGCTF

j_gene: TRBJ1-5
d_gene: NA
abundance: few
v_gene: TRBV4-1
CDR3nt: TGCGCCAGCAGCCATACAACGGTGGGGCCAAGCAATCAGCCCCAGCATTTT
CDR3aa: CASSHTTVGPSNQPQHF

j_gene: TRBJ2-3
d_gene: TRBD1
abundance: NA
v_gene: TRBV20-1
CDR3nt: TGCAGTGCTAGAGTCCTCTGGGACAGGGCTTCGGTTGGGGCAGATACGCAGTATTTT
CDR3aa: CSARVLWDRASVGADTQYF

j_gene: TRBJ1-1
d_gene: NA
abundance: NA
v_gene: TRBV5-6
CDR3nt: TGTGCCAGCAGCCAAACTTTGGGACGGGCTTTCTTT
CDR3aa: CASSQTLGRAFF